This T cell receptor beta chain originates from a study of cytomegalovirus exposure and HLA in healthy donors. Study-level results: The presence/absence work took it that sequencing depth was about the same across donors. Some V segments, TRBV6-2 and TRBV6-3 among them, were indistinguishable and were therefore excluded. A few CMV-associated chains were confirmed in vitro to be specific for CMV antigens.

Primers: 60 Vbeta forward and 13 Jbeta reverse. Under the authors' procedure: There were about 80 million unique TCR beta chains by a later count, and about 11 million of them were shared. Repertoires were generated with immunoSEQ multiplex PCR, while TCRdb's copy carries only in-frame clones and drops some. V, J and clone size are those of that table, while D and trimming were read from the DNA. The repertoire includes about 200,000 clones, approximately 80% of them detected once, and about 3.1% sits in the top ten. Per germline, CDR1 MNHEY and CDR2 SMNVEV (reference sequence). The CDR3 length is 14 residues. V was clipped by 5 bases and J by 6 bases, with 11 bases between them. On this clone: Its specificity is not known. The same CDR3 can be traced to other DNA sequences in this sample.

Sequenced: PBMCs. This receptor was taken from a man in his thirties or forties in good health and CMV-seronegative. The chain joins TRBV27 to TRBJ1-6, with D possibly being TRBD1 (6 bases). The CDR3 region is CASSARTVNSPLHF. The CDR3 region has the DNA TGTGCCAGCAGTGCCAGGACAGTTAATTCACCCCTCCACTTT.